This TCR beta chain comes out of a study of blood T cell repertoires in COVID-19. Study in general: Sites in the United States, Italy and Spain provided acute and convalescent COVID-19 samples. Sources were T cells, B-cell-depleted T cells, or PBMCs; the material itself was cDNA or gDNA.

Original processing notes: For nucleated cells, counts were estimated from reference gene primer amplification. Method: immunoSEQ multiplex PCR; TCRdb's copy keeps in-frame clones and lacks some. That table is the source of V, J and clone size, and D and trimming were worked out from the DNA. The repertoire has approximately 270,000 clones, roughly 85% of them found once; the top ten carry roughly 3%. Germline lookup yields CDR1 LNHDA and CDR2 SQIVND (reference sequence). The CDR3 is 14 residues long. Trimming pared 8 bases from V and 0 bases from J, leaving 11 bases between. This clone was picked up one time.

The source is a man aged 18 to 30 with active or convalescent COVID-19. The chain has TRBV19 and TRBJ1-5; D is possibly TRBD1 (6 bases). The source material was peripheral blood. CDR3 sequence reads: CASSQGYSNQPQHF. The CDR3 DNA is TGTGCCAGTTCACAGGGATATAGCAATCAGCCCCAGCATTTT.